This T cell receptor beta chain was found in a study of cytomegalovirus exposure and HLA in healthy donors. Study in general: Of over 300 genotyped donors, about 80% clustered with self-reported Caucasian donors.

Vbeta (60) and Jbeta (13) primers were used in the PCR. Here immunoSEQ multiplex PCR was the method, and the copy in TCRdb shows in-frame clones only, minus some. The sample consists of 140,000 to 150,000 clones, 76% of them appearing once. Study-wide results and caveats: In a later analysis, TCR association rates varied by HLA locus: DRB1 most, HLA-C fewest. In presence/absence analyses, roughly uniform sequencing depth across donors was assumed. Some TCR beta chains (around 160 of them) were listed as cytomegalovirus-associated.

Worth noting for this clone: Its target is unknown.

Germline V gives CDR1 SNHLY, CDR2 FYNNEI. The CDR3 runs 18 residues. The V and J ends lost 0 bases and 0 bases respectively, with 15 bases between them. The sequenced sample consisted of PBMCs. The receptor's source is a woman in her 40s in good health and CMV-seronegative. The chain is built from TRBV2 and TRBJ2-1; D is possibly TRBD2 (5 bases). The DNA of the CDR3 is TGTGCCAGCAGTGAAGCGATTCTCGGGGTGCTCTCCTACAATGAGCAGTTCTTC. Translation: CASSEAILGVLSYNEQFF.